The following is a T cell receptor (beta chain) sequence with its context. The data were taken from a study of blood T cell repertoires in COVID-19. Whole-study context: Sites in the United States, Italy and Spain provided acute and convalescent COVID-19 samples. The cDNA or gDNA used as material had been derived from T cells, B-cell-depleted T cells, or PBMCs.

From germline, CDR1 is ENHRY and CDR2 SYGVKD. V lost 0 bases, J lost 0 bases, and 1 base stayed unmatched. This CDR3 region has 15 residues. How the authors handled the data: Amplified reference gene primers provided the basis for estimating nucleated cell counts. The repertoire was sequenced with immunoSEQ multiplex PCR; TCRdb's copy has only in-frame clones and lacks some. V and J calls plus clone size are reproduced from that table; the DNA served to infer D and trimming. Altogether 31,000 or so clones are present, 75% to 90% being singletons, with the ten largest covering roughly 7%. This TCR was sampled from a human donor in a cohort sampled during active COVID-19. The chain employs TRBV10-3 and TRBJ1-1, with 7 positions matching TRBD1. The specimen sequenced was peripheral blood. The CDR3 nucleotides read TGTGCCATCAGTGAGTCGGACAGGATGAACACTGAAGCTTTCTTT. As protein: CAISESDRMNTEAFF.